The table lists the clone carrying this T cell receptor (beta chain) with a count of one. This sample was taken from a study of blood T cell repertoires in COVID-19. Overall study: Nucleic acid was either cDNA or gDNA, and it came from T cells, B-cell-depleted T cells, or PBMCs.

TCRdb's table, derived via immunoSEQ multiplex PCR, lists solely in-frame clones and lacks some. The sample carries about 58,000 clones, approximately 91% recorded once. V was clipped by 5 bases and J by 1 base, with 15 bases between them. This CDR3 comprises 15 residues. Germline assignment: CDR1 GTSNPN and CDR2 SVGIG (reference sequence). The receptor comes from a woman in her fifties or sixties with active or convalescent COVID-19. The sample was peripheral blood. The chain has TRBV30 and TRBJ2-1, with a weak D call TRBD1 (6 bases). DNA of the CDR3: TGTGCCTGGGGTCTTCCAGGGGTGTCCTACAATGAGCAGTTCTTC. Amino acid sequence: CAWGLPGVSYNEQFF.